This T cell receptor (beta chain) was identified during a study of T cell repertoires in cytomegalovirus infection. Background on the study: It was recently identified HLA-C-restricted and well-studied HLA-B-restricted CMV epitopes that the study used. In public TCR beta signatures, there were indications of both CMV infection and matching HLA type. Overall study results and limits: Carriage of CMV together with the relevant HLA was identifiable through cumulative public TCR beta family frequency. HLA-C-restricted CMV-specific TCR beta clonotypes were dominant in the ex vivo response.

As concerns this clonotype: Its antigen is as yet unknown.

The CDR3 spans 15 residues. Germline loops: CDR1 LGHNA, CDR2 YSLEER. Trimming removed 0 bases at V and 0 bases at J, with 9 bases between. TCRdb analysed the reads with MiXCR anew, one entry per CDR3 protein. This sample has some 480,000 distinct CDR3 sequences, with roughly a third found just once. The rearrangement joins TRBV4-3 to TRBJ2-7; the D is unclear. Sequencing was performed on cultured PBMCs, taken from culture after CMV antigen stimulation. The source of this sequence is a human donor in good health (CMV status not recorded). Some clones in this sample may be carry-over from other donors' samples. The CDR3 is CASSQDSGHSYEQYF. The CDR3 DNA is TGCGCCAGCAGCCAAGACTCGGGCCACTCCTACGAGCAGTACTTC.